Here is one TCR beta chain with its context. This record comes from a study of blood T cell repertoires in COVID-19. Study at large: Sites in the United States, Italy and Spain provided acute and convalescent COVID-19 samples. In each case, the material was cDNA or gDNA derived from T cells, B-cell-depleted T cells, or PBMCs.

CDR1 and CDR2 from the germline V gene are ENHRY and SYGVKD. This CDR3 has 18 residues. Trimming took 5 bases from V and 5 from J; bases not matched to a gene: 16. How the authors handled the data: From reference gene primer amplification, estimates of nucleated cell counts were derived. Produced via immunoSEQ multiplex PCR; TCRdb's table is partial and in-frame only. The DNA was the basis for D and trimming; V, J and clone size are from that table. The data contain about 220,000 clones, around 83% of them singletons. This sequence joins TRBV10-3 and TRBJ2-1, with 9 positions matching TRBD2. The clonotype was recovered from a woman between 50 and 59 years old with acute or convalescent COVID-19. Source material: peripheral blood. The CDR3 sequence is CAISSRRQVAGVNNEQFF. Here the CDR3 DNA reads TGTGCCATCAGTTCCCGCCGCCAAGTAGCGGGAGTAAACAATGAGCAGTTCTTC.